In this sample, the clone carrying this T cell receptor (beta chain) turned up once. As originally analysed: Quantification of nucleated cells was approximated via reference gene primer amplification. The data were produced by immunoSEQ multiplex PCR, yet TCRdb's version contains in-frame clones alone and is incomplete. That table gives V, J and clone size, and the DNA gave D and trimming. The sample has 130,000 to 150,000 clones, approximately 86% seen once; the top ten hold 2.5% to 3%. The data stem from a study of blood T cell repertoires in COVID-19. Study-level background: COVID-19 samples from acute and convalescent phases originated in the United States, Italy and Spain. T cells, B-cell-depleted T cells, or PBMCs supplied cDNA or gDNA.

The germline gives CDR1 SGHRS, CDR2 YFSETQ. The germline V and J ends were trimmed by 2 bases and 0 bases, with 13 bases remaining between them. This CDR3 is built from 16 residues. This chain joins TRBV5-1 and TRBJ2-3; D perhaps matches TRBD2 (5 bases). The sequencing sample was made of peripheral blood. The sequence was obtained from a woman aged 35 to 49 with active or convalescent COVID-19. The CDR3 bases are TGCGCCAGCAGCTTACCGCGTCGGGAAAGCACAGATACGCAGTATTTT. Encoded protein: CASSLPRRESTDTQYF.